The 9 T cell receptor beta chains below were found in one sample sequenced in a study of cytomegalovirus exposure and HLA in healthy donors. PCR involved 60 Vbeta and 13 Jbeta primers. Produced via immunoSEQ multiplex PCR; TCRdb's table is partial and in-frame only. Counted here are fewer than 200,000 clones, about three quarters occurring once; the ten biggest clones make up less than 1%. Sequencing was carried out using PBMCs. The receptors were gathered from a female donor in good health and CMV-seronegative.

The V gene is TRBV7-2, the J gene TRBJ2-4; TRBD1 aligns across 7 bases. Germline CDR1 SGHTA, CDR2 FQGNSA. The V gene end was trimmed by 1 base and the J gene end by 0 bases; junction bases not matched to a gene: 9. The length of the CDR3 is 18 residues. CDR3 region: CASSLDRVGQLAKNIQYF. The DNA for the CDR3 is TGTGCCAGCAGCTTAGATAGGGTGGGACAGCTAGCCAAAAACATTCAGTACTTC.

The rearrangement uses TRBV6-5 and TRBJ1-3; D ambiguous. Germline V lookup: CDR1 MNHEY, CDR2 SVGAGI. The V end lost 0 bases, the J end lost 3 bases, and 9 bases lay between the germline ends. This CDR3 spans 15 amino acids. CDR3 in amino acids: CASSYSGGDGNTIYF. Written as DNA, the CDR3 is TGTGCCAGCAGTTACTCAGGCGGGGATGGAAACACCATATATTTT.

The V and J genes are TRBV4-2 and TRBJ2-5, with a tentative D call TRBD2 (5 bases). Trimming shortened V by 0 bases and J by 4 bases, and 12 bases separated the two germline ends. This CDR3 comprises 15 residues. CDR1 LGHNA and CDR2 YNFKEQ come from the germline V gene. CDR3 protein: CASSQERLAVETQYF. As DNA, the CDR3 is TGTGCCAGCAGCCAAGAAAGGCTAGCTGTAGAGACCCAGTACTTC.

V usage is TRBV5-5 and J usage is TRBJ2-7; D call uncertain. Germline V lookup: CDR1 SGHKS, CDR2 YYEKEE (reference sequence). The CDR3 loop spans 14 amino acids. Trimming took 0 bases from V and 0 from J, leaving 7 bases between them. This CDR3 is CASSLVGRSYEQYF. The CDR3 coding sequence is TGTGCCAGCAGCTTGGTTGGGCGCTCCTACGAGCAGTACTTC.

In this sample, this clone turned up a few times. The V and J genes are TRBV19 and TRBJ1-2; D remains ambiguous. CDR1 and CDR2 from the germline V gene are LNHDA and SQIVND (reference sequence). Trimming stripped 5 bases from V and 3 bases from J, with 13 bases between. This CDR3 is built from 14 residues. In nucleotides, the CDR3 is TGTGCCAGTAGTTACCCCTACGAATACTATGGCTACACCTTC. It codes for CASSYPYEYYGYTF.

J is TRBJ1-5 and V is TRBV10-3, with TRBD1 identical over 7 bases. Unmatched junction bases numbered 2, after V lost 0 bases and J lost 3 bases. Germline V gene sequence: CDR1 ENHRY, CDR2 SYGVKD. The CDR3 covers 15 residues. The CDR3 protein is CAISESGGSNQPQHF. The CDR3, as DNA: TGTGCCATCAGTGAGTCAGGGGGCTCCAATCAGCCCCAGCATTTT.

The gene calls are TRBV5-6 and TRBJ2-5, with 8 bases lining up with TRBD2. The DNA matches TRBJ2-7 better at its end, which makes the J call doubtful. CDR1 SGHDT and CDR2 YYEEEE come from the germline V gene. The CDR3 is 13 residues long. The CDR3 DNA sequence: TGTGCCAGCAGCTTAGGACTAGCCAACGAGCAGTACTTC. Amino acids: CASSLGLANEQYF.

This chain connects TRBV19 to TRBJ2-7; no reliable D call. Trimming took off 3 bases at V and 4 bases at J, with 13 bases between the two ends. Per the germline V gene, CDR1 is LNHDA and CDR2 is SQIVND (reference sequence). The CDR3 spans 14 residues. CDR3 protein: CASSIGRNGYEQYF. CDR3 sequence (DNA): TGTGCCAGTAGTATCGGCAGGAATGGTTACGAGCAGTACTTC.

The J gene is TRBJ2-3, the V gene TRBV7-9; perhaps TRBD1 as D (6 bases). The CDR3 has 12 residues. V was cut by 11 bases and J by 4 bases, with 13 bases left in between. Looked up from germline, CDR1 is SEHNR and CDR2 is FQNEAQ (reference sequence). The CDR3 region has the DNA TGTGCCGCAGGGGCAGGGTCAGATACGCAGTATTTT. Translating gives CAAGAGSDTQYF.